These 22 T cell receptor beta chains were sequenced from one sample in a study of shared clonotypes between healthy human individuals. Using immunoSEQ multiplex PCR, the repertoire was profiled, and TCRdb retains in-frame clones only, with some absent. Seen here are about 560,000 clones, around 81% observed once, and the top ten hold about 12%. The source material was PBMCs. The receptors derive from a woman aged 35 to 49 in good health. Some clones in this sample may be carry-over from other donors' samples.

The rearrangement joins TRBV20-1 to TRBJ1-2, with 8 bases fitting TRBD1. CDR3 size: 10 residues. From germline, CDR1 is DFQATT and CDR2 SNEGSKA (reference sequence). The DNA of the CDR3 is TGCGTCCGGGACAGGAATGGCTACACCTTC. It translates to CVRDRNGYTF.

Remarks on this clone: A far larger clone is one nucleotide away, so this likely arose from a read error. Distinct nucleotide sequences in the sample also encode this CDR3. This chain connects TRBV30 to TRBJ1-1; weak D call: TRBD1 (6 bases). Germline V gives CDR1 GTSNPN, CDR2 SVGIG (reference sequence). V shed 0 bases and J shed 2 bases, with 10 bases lying between them. This CDR3 is built from 14 residues. As DNA, the CDR3 is TGTGCCTGGAGTGTGAGAGGGACAAACACTGAAGCTTTCTTT. Its protein product is CAWSVRGTNTEAFF.

The J gene is TRBJ2-2, the V gene TRBV7-9; D might be TRBD1 or TRBD2, each matching 5 bases. The ends were cut back, 1 base at V and 3 bases at J, with 15 bases in the middle. This CDR3 spans 17 amino acids. CDR1 and CDR2 from the germline V gene are SEHNR and FQNEAQ (reference sequence). The CDR3, as DNA: TGTGCCAGCAGCTTAGGGTCGGGGACCCGGGACACCGGGGAGCTGTTTTTT. Translation: CASSLGSGTRDTGELFF.

The chain joins TRBV30 to TRBJ2-3; D remains ambiguous. This CDR3 has 12 amino acids. Per the germline V gene, CDR1 is GTSNPN and CDR2 is SVGIG (reference sequence). Trimming stripped 4 bases from V and 5 bases from J, with 10 bases between. The CDR3 loop is CAWNRVGDTQYF. CDR3 in DNA: TGTGCCTGGAATAGGGTGGGAGATACGCAGTATTTT.

Here the CDR3 reads CASSLAAQGNTEAFF. In DNA form, the CDR3 reads TGTGCCAGCAGCTTAGCGGCGCAGGGGAACACTGAAGCTTTCTTT. The V gene is TRBV7-8, the J gene TRBJ1-1, with TRBD1 as a possible D gene (5 bases). V was cut by 0 bases and J by 1 base, with 9 bases left in between. The CDR3 runs to 15 residues. Per germline, CDR1 SGHVS and CDR2 FQNEAQ.

The chain uses TRBV30 and TRBJ2-2; maybe TRBD2 (5 bases). CDR1 is GTSNPN, CDR2 SVGIG, per germline (reference sequence). This CDR3 has 12 amino acids. V was cut by 0 bases and J by 7 bases, with 6 bases left in between. The CDR3 DNA follows: TGTGCCTGGAGTGTCGGGGACGGGGAGCTGTTTTTT. Translated: CAWSVGDGELFF.

J is TRBJ2-7 and V is TRBV6-1, with 7 bases lining up with TRBD1. The junction had 5 bases not matched to a gene; V was cut back by 0 bases and J by 3 bases. This CDR3 contains 15 residues. Germline-derived CDR1 and CDR2 are MNHNS and SASEGT. The CDR3 here is CASSEAPDRYYEQYF. The CDR3 DNA is TGTGCCAGCAGTGAAGCGCCGGACAGGTACTACGAGCAGTACTTC.

This clone was seen a single time. The CDR3 DNA follows: TGTGCCAGCAGTCCGCGGACAGGGGGGAATGAGCAGTTCTTC. It yields the protein CASSPRTGGNEQFF. The chain is built from TRBV27 and TRBJ2-1; 10 positions agree with TRBD1. The V gene end was trimmed by 5 bases and the J gene end by 7 bases; junction bases not matched to a gene: 5. The germline V gene encodes CDR1 MNHEY and CDR2 SMNVEV (reference sequence). The CDR3 runs 14 residues.

The rearrangement uses TRBV28 and TRBJ1-5; 9 nucleotides line up with TRBD1. J lost 6 bases, V lost 6 bases, and 9 bases had no gene match. CDR1 is MDHEN, CDR2 SYDVKM, per germline. The CDR3 extends over 15 amino acids. CDR3 nucleotides: TGTGCCAGCAGGGCCGGGACAGGGAGCGCTCAGCCCCAGCATTTT. Its protein is CASRAGTGSAQPQHF.

V gene TRBV29-1 combines with J gene TRBJ1-2; D is possibly TRBD1 (6 bases). V lost 1 base and J lost 5, with 14 bases in between. CDR1 is SQVTM, CDR2 ANQGSEA, per germline. The CDR3 is 14 residues long. Here the CDR3 reads CSVEGGRGTYGYTF. In DNA form, the CDR3 reads TGCAGCGTTGAAGGTGGCAGGGGCACTTATGGCTACACCTTC.

This clone was observed once. The chain joins TRBV29-1 to TRBJ1-2, with 10 bases identical to TRBD1. The trim removed 7 bases at V and 2 bases at J, leaving 4 bases unmatched. This CDR3 spans 13 amino acids. Germline V lookup: CDR1 SQVTM, CDR2 ANQGSEA. Here the CDR3 reads CSAVTGGNYGYTF. CDR3 in DNA: TGCAGCGCCGTGACAGGGGGCAACTATGGCTACACCTTC. Complete variable domain (other parts from reference TRBV29-1 and TRBJ1-2): SAVISQKPSRDICQRGTSLTIQCQVDSQVTMMFWYRQQPGQSLTLIATANQGSEATYESGFVIDKFPISRPNLTFSTLTVSNMSPEDSSIYLCSAVTGGNYGYTFGSGTRLTVV.

This clone was recorded a few times. V gene TRBV6-6 combines with J gene TRBJ2-2; D unresolved. The V gene lost 0 bases and the J gene lost 2 bases, with 4 bases spanning the gap. This CDR3 comprises 14 residues. Germline assignment: CDR1 MNHNY and CDR2 SVGAGI (reference sequence). In DNA form, the CDR3 reads TGTGCCAGCAGTTACTCCAGAAACACCGGGGAGCTGTTTTTT. The encoded protein is CASSYSRNTGELFF.

The chain combines TRBV11-2 with TRBJ2-7, with D unresolved. CDR1 and CDR2 from the germline V gene are SGHAT and FQNNGV. The length of the CDR3 is 14 residues. Trimming removed 0 bases from V and 3 bases from J, with 9 bases in between. CDR3 residues: CASSLDRTGYEQYF. DNA for the CDR3: TGTGCCAGCAGCTTAGATCGGACGGGCTACGAGCAGTACTTC.

CDR3 nucleotide sequence: TGTGCCAGCAGTTTCTTCACCCCCGGGCCCCAGCATTTT. Amino acids: CASSFFTPGPQHF. The gene calls are TRBV2 and TRBJ1-5; D unclear. V dropped 5 bases and J dropped 9 bases, with 14 bases sitting between them. CDR3 length: 13 residues. Germline assignment: CDR1 SNHLY and CDR2 FYNNEI. The complete variable domain, with remaining parts taken from reference TRBV2 and TRBJ1-5, reads EPEVTQTPSHQVTQMGQEVILRCVPISNHLYFYWYRQILGQKVEFLVSFYNNEISEKSEIFDDQFSVERPDGSNFTLKIRSTKLEDSAMYFCASSFFTPGPQHFGDGTRLSIL.

The chain joins TRBV11-3 to TRBJ2-3, with TRBD2 matching 7 bases. CDR3 length: 13 amino acids. V gave up 5 bases and J gave up 6 bases; unmatched junction bases: 5. Looked up from germline, CDR1 is SGHNT and CDR2 is YENEEA. Here the CDR3 reads CASSPGGDDTQYF. For the CDR3, the DNA is TGTGCCAGCAGCCCTGGGGGGGATGATACGCAGTATTTT.

The chain couples TRBV28 to TRBJ2-7; 7 positions match TRBD2. Germline trimming cut 3 bases from V and 0 bases from J; bases unmatched to any gene: 8. This CDR3 contains 16 residues. Germline V gene sequence: CDR1 MDHEN, CDR2 SYDVKM. The CDR3 bases are TGTGCCAGCAGTTTGACGCTTGGGGAGGGCTCCTACGAGCAGTACTTC. Translation gives CASSLTLGEGSYEQYF.

This chain uses TRBV28 with TRBJ2-7; unclear D gene. This CDR3 comprises 15 residues. V dropped 7 bases and J dropped 6 bases, with 22 bases sitting between them. CDR1 MDHEN and CDR2 SYDVKM come from the germline V gene. The CDR3 here is CASTTLGSGEFEQYF. The CDR3 nucleotides read TGTGCCAGCACCACCCTGGGTTCCGGAGAATTCGAGCAGTACTTC.

This clone was found a few times. This rearrangement joins TRBV28 to TRBJ1-5; D is perhaps TRBD1 (5 bases). Trimming pared 3 bases from V and 2 bases from J, leaving 11 bases between. CDR1 and CDR2 (germline): MDHEN, SYDVKM. The CDR3 extends over 15 amino acids. The CDR3 DNA is TGTGCCAGCAGTTTGGGCAGGGATGGCAATCAGCCCCAGCATTTT. It yields the protein CASSLGRDGNQPQHF.

This chain connects TRBV15 to TRBJ2-7; D not resolved. Germline-derived CDR1 and CDR2 are LNHNV and YYDKDF (reference sequence). This CDR3 contains 15 residues. Trimming took off 0 bases at V and 4 bases at J, with 13 bases between the two ends. This chain's CDR3 is CATSREPSGVYEQYF. The CDR3 DNA reads as TGTGCCACCAGCAGAGAGCCGAGTGGGGTGTACGAGCAGTACTTC.

Turning to this clone: Mismatch with germline at one junction end may stem from a read error. This rearrangement joins TRBV2 to TRBJ1-5, with no clear D. The V gene's germline CDR1 is SNHLY and CDR2 FYNNEI. CDR3 size: 14 residues. CDR3 in amino acids: CASSKAVGNQPQHF. In DNA, the CDR3 is TGTGCCAGCAGTAAAGCAGTTGGAAATCAGCCCCAGCATTTT.

V usage is TRBV5-4 and J usage is TRBJ2-5; a possible D gene is TRBD1 (5 bases). CDR1 SGHNT and CDR2 YYREEE come from the germline V gene (reference sequence). V gave up 5 bases and J gave up 5 bases, with 16 bases separating them. The CDR3 is 14 residues long. DNA for the CDR3: TGTGCCAGCAGGTGGGGAAGGGGCTCTGAGACCCAGTACTTC. Protein: CASRWGRGSETQYF.

A remark on this clone: One end of the junction does not line up with germline, which may come from a read error. The rearrangement joins TRBV7-6 to TRBJ1-1, with 7 bases lining up with TRBD1. The V gene's germline CDR1 is SGHVS and CDR2 FNYEAQ. This CDR3 is built from 15 residues. The CDR3 reads CASSLGAGGNTEAFF. In DNA, the CDR3 is TGTGCCAGCAGTTTAGGGGCAGGGGGAAACACTGAAGCTTTCTTT.